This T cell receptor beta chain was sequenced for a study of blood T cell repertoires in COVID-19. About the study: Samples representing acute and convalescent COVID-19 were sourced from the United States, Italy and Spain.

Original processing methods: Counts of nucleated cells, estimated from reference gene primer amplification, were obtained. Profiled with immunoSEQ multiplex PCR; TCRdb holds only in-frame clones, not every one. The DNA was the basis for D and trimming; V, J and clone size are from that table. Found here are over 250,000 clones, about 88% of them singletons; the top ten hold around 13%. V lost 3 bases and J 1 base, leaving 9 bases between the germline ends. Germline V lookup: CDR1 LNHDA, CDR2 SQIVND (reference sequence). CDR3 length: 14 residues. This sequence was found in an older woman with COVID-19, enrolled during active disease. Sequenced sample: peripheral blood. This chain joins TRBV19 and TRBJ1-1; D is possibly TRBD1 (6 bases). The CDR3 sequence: CASSIGGANTEAFF. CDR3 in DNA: TGTGCCAGTAGTATCGGGGGGGCGAACACTGAAGCTTTCTTT.